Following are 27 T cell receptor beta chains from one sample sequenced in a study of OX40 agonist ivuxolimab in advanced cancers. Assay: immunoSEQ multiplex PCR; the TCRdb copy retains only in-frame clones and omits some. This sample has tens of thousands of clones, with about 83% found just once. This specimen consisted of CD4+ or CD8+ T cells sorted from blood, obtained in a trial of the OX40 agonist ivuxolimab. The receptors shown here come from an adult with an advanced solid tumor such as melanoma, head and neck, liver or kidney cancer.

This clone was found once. The CDR3, as DNA: TGTGCCAGCAGTTTCTTAGCGGGAGCCCACGGAGATACGCAGTATTTT. The encoded protein is CASSFLAGAHGDTQYF. The chain recombines TRBV28 with TRBJ2-3; the match to TRBD2 covers 9 bases. Per germline, CDR1 MDHEN and CDR2 SYDVKM. The CDR3 runs to 16 residues. Trimming cost V 3 bases and J 5 bases; bases outside gene matches: 9. The full variable domain, completed using reference TRBV28 and TRBJ2-3, is DVKVTQSSRYLVKRTGEKVFLECVQDMDHENMFWYRQDPGLGLRLIYFSYDVKMKEKGDIPEGYSVSREKKERFSLILESASTNQTSMYLCASSFLAGAHGDTQYFGPGTRLTVL.

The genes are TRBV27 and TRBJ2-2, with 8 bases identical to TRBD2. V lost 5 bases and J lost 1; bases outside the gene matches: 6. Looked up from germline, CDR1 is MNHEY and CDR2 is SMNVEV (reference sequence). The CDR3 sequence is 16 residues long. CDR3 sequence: CASSTRLARNTGELFF. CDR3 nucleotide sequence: TGTGCCAGCAGTACCCGACTAGCGAGGAACACCGGGGAGCTGTTTTTT.

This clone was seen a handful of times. The CDR3 DNA reads as TGTGCCAGCAGTTTCGGACTAGGTACCTACGAGCAGTACTTC. Translation: CASSFGLGTYEQYF. V and J are TRBV27 and TRBJ2-7; TRBD2 aligns across 7 bases. The CDR3 has 14 amino acids. The V and J ends lost 3 bases and 2 bases, in that order; junction bases with no gene match: 4. Germline loops: CDR1 MNHEY, CDR2 SMNVEV (reference sequence).

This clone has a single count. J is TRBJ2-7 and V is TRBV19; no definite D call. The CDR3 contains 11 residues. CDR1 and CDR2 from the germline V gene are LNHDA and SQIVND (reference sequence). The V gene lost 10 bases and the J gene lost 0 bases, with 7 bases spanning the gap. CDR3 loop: CATGSSYEQYF. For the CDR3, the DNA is TGTGCCACCGGCAGCTCCTACGAGCAGTACTTC.

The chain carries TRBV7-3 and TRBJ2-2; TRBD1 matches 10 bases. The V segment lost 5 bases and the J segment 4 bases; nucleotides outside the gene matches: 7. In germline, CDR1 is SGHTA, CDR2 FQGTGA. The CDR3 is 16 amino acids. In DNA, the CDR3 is TGTGCCAGCAGCACAGACAGGGGGCTGATCACCGGGGAGCTGTTTTTT. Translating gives CASSTDRGLITGELFF.

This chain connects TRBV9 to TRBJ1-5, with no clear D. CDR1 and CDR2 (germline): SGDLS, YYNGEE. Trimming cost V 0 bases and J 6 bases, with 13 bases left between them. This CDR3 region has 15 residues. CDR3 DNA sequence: TGTGCCAGCAGCGTAGATGTGAGGGCCGGTCAGCCCCAGCATTTT. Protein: CASSVDVRAGQPQHF.

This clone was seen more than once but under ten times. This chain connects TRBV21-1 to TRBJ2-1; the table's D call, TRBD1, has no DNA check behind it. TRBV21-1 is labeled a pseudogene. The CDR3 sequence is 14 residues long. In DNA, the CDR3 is TGTGCCAGCAGCGCGGACAGGGGGGACAATGAGCAGTTCTTC. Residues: CASSADRGDNEQFF.

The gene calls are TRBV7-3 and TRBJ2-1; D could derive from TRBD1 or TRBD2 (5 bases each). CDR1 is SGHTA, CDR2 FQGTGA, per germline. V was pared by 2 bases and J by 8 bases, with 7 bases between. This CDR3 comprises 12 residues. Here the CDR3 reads CASSLGGYEQFF. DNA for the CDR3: TGTGCCAGCAGCTTAGGGGGTTATGAGCAGTTCTTC.

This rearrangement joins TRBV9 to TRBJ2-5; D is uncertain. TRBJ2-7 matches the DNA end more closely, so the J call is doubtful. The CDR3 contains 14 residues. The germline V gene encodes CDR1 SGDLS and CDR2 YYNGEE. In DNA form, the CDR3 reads TGTGCCAGCAGCCCTTCCTCGTCGGTCTACGAGCAGTACTTC. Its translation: CASSPSSSVYEQYF.

The CDR3 nucleotides read TGTGCCAGCAGTTTCAACAGGGGAGGTGAGGAGACCCAGTACTTC. Translation gives CASSFNRGGEETQYF. The chain links TRBV27 to TRBJ2-5; D is perhaps TRBD1 (7 bases). Trimming removed 3 bases from V and 5 bases from J, with 16 bases in between. This CDR3 region has 15 residues. Germline CDR1 reads MNHEY; CDR2 reads SMNVEV (reference sequence).

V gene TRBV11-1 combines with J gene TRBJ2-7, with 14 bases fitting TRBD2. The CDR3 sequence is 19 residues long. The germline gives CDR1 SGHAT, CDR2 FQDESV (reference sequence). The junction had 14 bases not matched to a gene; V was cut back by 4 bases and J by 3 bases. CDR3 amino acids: CASSYRLAGGPVHIYEQYF. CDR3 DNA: TGTGCCAGCAGCTACCGACTAGCGGGAGGGCCGGTACATATCTACGAGCAGTACTTC.

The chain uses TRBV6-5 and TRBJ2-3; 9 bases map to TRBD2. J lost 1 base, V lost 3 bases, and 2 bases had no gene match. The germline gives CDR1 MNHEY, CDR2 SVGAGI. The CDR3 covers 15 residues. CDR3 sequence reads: CASSYRTSGTDTQYF. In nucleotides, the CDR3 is TGTGCCAGCAGTTATCGGACTAGCGGCACAGATACGCAGTATTTT.

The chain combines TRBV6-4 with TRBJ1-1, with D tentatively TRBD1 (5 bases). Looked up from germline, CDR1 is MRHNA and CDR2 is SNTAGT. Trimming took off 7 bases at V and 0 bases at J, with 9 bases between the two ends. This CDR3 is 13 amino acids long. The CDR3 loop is CASTGHLNTEAFF. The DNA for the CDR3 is TGTGCCAGCACTGGACACCTGAACACTGAAGCTTTCTTT.

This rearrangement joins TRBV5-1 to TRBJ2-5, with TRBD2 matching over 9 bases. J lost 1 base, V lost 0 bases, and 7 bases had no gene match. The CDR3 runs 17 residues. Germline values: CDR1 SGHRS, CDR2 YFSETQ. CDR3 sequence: CASSLGLGRGGQETQYF. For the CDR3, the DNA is TGCGCCAGCAGCTTGGGATTAGGGCGGGGGGGCCAAGAGACCCAGTACTTC.

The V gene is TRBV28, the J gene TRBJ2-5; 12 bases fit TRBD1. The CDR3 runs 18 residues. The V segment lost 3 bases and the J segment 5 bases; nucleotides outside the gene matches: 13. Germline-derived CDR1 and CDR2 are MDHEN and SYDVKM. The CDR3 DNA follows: TGTGCCAGCAGTTTGCCCCGGGACAGGGGGCTACAGCGGGAGACCCAGTACTTC. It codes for CASSLPRDRGLQRETQYF.

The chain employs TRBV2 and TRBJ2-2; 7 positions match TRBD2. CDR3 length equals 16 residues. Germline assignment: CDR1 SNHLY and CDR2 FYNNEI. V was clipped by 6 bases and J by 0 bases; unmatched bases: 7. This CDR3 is CASSGSGNSNTGELFF. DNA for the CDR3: TGTGCCAGCAGCGGCAGCGGGAACTCGAACACCGGGGAGCTGTTTTTT. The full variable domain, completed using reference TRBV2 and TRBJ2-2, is EPEVTQTPSHQVTQMGQEVILRCVPISNHLYFYWYRQILGQKVEFLVSFYNNEISEKSEIFDDQFSVERPDGSNFTLKIRSTKLEDSAMYFCASSGSGNSNTGELFFGEGSRLTVL.

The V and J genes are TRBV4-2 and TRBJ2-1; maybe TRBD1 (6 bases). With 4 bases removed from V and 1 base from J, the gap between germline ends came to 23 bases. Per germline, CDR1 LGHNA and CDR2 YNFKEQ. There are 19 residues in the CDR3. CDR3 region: CASSRLQGQLIESYNEQFF. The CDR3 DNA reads TGTGCCAGCAGCCGCCTACAGGGTCAGCTTATCGAATCCTACAATGAGCAGTTCTTC.

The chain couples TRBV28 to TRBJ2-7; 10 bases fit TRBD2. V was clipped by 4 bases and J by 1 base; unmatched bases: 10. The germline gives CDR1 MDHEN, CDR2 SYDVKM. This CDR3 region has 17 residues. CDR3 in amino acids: CASSSLKAGGFSYEQYF. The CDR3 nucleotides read TGTGCCAGCAGTTCCTTGAAAGCGGGAGGGTTTTCCTACGAGCAGTACTTC.

CDR3 protein: CASSLVGGAVSTDTQYF. As DNA, the CDR3 is TGCGCCAGCAGCTTGGTTGGGGGTGCGGTTAGCACAGATACGCAGTATTTT. The rearrangement links TRBV5-1 to TRBJ2-3; D tentatively fits TRBD1 or TRBD2 (5 bases each). Germline values: CDR1 SGHRS, CDR2 YFSETQ. This CDR3 region has 17 residues. V lost 0 bases to trimming and J lost 0 bases, with 14 bases between them.

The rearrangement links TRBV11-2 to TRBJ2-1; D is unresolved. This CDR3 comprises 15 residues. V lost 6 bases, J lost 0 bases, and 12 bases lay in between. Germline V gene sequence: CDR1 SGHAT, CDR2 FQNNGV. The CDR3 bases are TGTGCCAGCAGGCCGACGGCGATCTCCTACAATGAGCAGTTCTTC. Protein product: CASRPTAISYNEQFF.

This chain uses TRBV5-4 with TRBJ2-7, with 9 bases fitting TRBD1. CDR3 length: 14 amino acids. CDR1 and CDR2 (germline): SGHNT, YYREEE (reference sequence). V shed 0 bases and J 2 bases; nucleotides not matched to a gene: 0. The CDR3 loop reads CASSLDRGPYEQYF. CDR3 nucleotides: TGTGCCAGCAGCTTGGACAGGGGGCCCTACGAGCAGTACTTC.

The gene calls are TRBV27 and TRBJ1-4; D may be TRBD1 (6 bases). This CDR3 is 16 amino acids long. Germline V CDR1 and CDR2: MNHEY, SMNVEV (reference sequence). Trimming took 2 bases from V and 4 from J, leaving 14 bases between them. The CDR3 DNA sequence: TGTGCCAGCAGTTTAGCCCCCGGGGGCGTTAATGAAAAACTGTTTTTT. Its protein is CASSLAPGGVNEKLFF.

The DNA of the CDR3 is TGTGCCAGCAGCAAGATAGCGGGAGGCCAAGAGACCCAGTACTTC. Its protein is CASSKIAGGQETQYF. The gene calls are TRBV11-3 and TRBJ2-5, with 10 bases aligning to TRBD2. CDR1 SGHNT and CDR2 YENEEA come from the germline V gene. The CDR3 is made up of 15 amino acids. V shed 5 bases and J 1 base; nucleotides not matched to a gene: 4.

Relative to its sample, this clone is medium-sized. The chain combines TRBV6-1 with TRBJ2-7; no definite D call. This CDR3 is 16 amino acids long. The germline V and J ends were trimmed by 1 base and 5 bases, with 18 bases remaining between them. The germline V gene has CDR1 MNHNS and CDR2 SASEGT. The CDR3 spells CASSEEVVRDLDEQYF. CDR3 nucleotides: TGTGCCAGCAGTGAAGAGGTAGTCCGAGACCTTGACGAGCAGTACTTC.

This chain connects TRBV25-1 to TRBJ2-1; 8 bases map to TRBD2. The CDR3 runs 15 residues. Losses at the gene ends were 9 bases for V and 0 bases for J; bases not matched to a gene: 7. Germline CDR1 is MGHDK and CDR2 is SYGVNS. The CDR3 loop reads CARIQAGDSYNEQFF. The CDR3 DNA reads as TGTGCCAGAATCCAAGCGGGGGACTCCTACAATGAGCAGTTCTTC.

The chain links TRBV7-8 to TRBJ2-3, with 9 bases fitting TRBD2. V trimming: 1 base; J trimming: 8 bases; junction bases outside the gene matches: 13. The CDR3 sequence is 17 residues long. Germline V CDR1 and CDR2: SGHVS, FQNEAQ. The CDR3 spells CASSLGIRAGGSVTQYF. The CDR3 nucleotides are TGTGCCAGCAGCTTAGGGATTCGGGCGGGAGGGAGTGTTACGCAGTATTTT.

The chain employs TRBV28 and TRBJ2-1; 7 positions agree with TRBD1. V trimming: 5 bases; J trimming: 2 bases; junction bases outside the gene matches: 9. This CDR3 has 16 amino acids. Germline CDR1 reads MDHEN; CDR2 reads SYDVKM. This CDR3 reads CASSPWGQGAYNEQFF. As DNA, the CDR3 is TGTGCCAGCAGTCCCTGGGGTCAGGGGGCCTACAATGAGCAGTTCTTC.